Listed here are 21 T cell receptor beta chains from one sample, sequenced in a study of cytomegalovirus exposure and HLA in healthy donors. Both 60 Vbeta primers and 13 Jbeta primers went into the PCR. Profiled with immunoSEQ multiplex PCR; TCRdb holds only in-frame clones, not every one. This sample has 130,000 to 150,000 clones, with roughly 80% found just once. Sequences were obtained from PBMCs. These receptors all stem from a man aged 35-49 years in good health and CMV-seronegative.

Note on this clone: A junction end diverges from the germline sequence, so it may reflect a read error. In nucleotides, the CDR3 is TGTGCCTGGAGTGCAATGGGGGGCGGGGGGCCATTGAGGACCCAGCACTTC. This sequence encodes CAWSAMGGGGPLRTQHF. The chain is built from TRBV30 and TRBJ2-5; TRBD2 agrees at 8 bases. This CDR3 comprises 17 residues. Looked up from germline, CDR1 is GTSNPN and CDR2 is SVGIG (reference sequence). The full variable domain, with the rest looked up from reference TRBV30 and TRBJ2-5, is SQTIHQWPATLVQPVGSPLSLECTVEGTSNPNLYWYRQAAGRGLQLLFYSVGIGQISSEVPQNLSASRPQDRQFILSSKKLLLSDSGFYLCAWSAMGGGGPLRTQHFGPGTRLLVL.

This clone showed up just a few times. The J gene is TRBJ1-6, the V gene TRBV6-5, with D uncertain. The V gene lost 6 bases and the J gene lost 8 bases, with 11 bases spanning the gap. The CDR3 is 13 residues long. In germline, CDR1 is MNHEY, CDR2 SVGAGI. The CDR3 nucleotides are TGTGCCAGCAGGCGAGGGAGCTATTCACCCCTCCACTTT. As protein: CASRRGSYSPLHF.

The V call is TRBV7-2, the J call TRBJ1-3; unclear D gene. Trimming removed 7 bases at V and 0 bases at J, with 10 bases between. The CDR3 totals 14 residues. Germline-derived CDR1 and CDR2 are SGHTA and FQGNSA. CDR3 amino acids: CASTPSRSGNTIYF. DNA of the CDR3: TGTGCCAGCACTCCCTCCCGCTCTGGAAACACCATATATTTT. The whole variable domain, remainder taken from reference TRBV7-2 and TRBJ1-3, is GAGVSQSPSNKVTEKGKDVELRCDPISGHTALYWYRQSLGQGLEFLIYFQGNSAPDKSGLPSDRFSAERTGGSVSTLTIQRTQQEDSAVYLCASTPSRSGNTIYFGEGSWLTVV.

J is TRBJ2-7 and V is TRBV9; D might be TRBD1 (6 bases). Looked up from germline, CDR1 is SGDLS and CDR2 is YYNGEE. The CDR3 runs 14 residues. Between the trimmed V and J ends, which lost 5 bases and 1 base, there was a span of 13 bases. The CDR3 DNA reads TGTGCCAGCAGTAAAACCACAGGGTCCTACGAGCAGTACTTC. Translated: CASSKTTGSYEQYF.

The rearrangement uses TRBV5-1 and TRBJ1-5; 7 nucleotides line up with TRBD1. The CDR3 loop spans 15 amino acids. The V gene's germline CDR1 is SGHRS and CDR2 YFSETQ. The ends lost 4 bases at V and 1 base at J; junction bases unmatched: 5. The CDR3 is CASSIDRESNQPQHF. The CDR3 DNA follows: TGCGCCAGCAGCATAGACAGGGAAAGCAATCAGCCCCAGCATTTT.

Here the CDR3 DNA reads TGTGCCAGCAGTTGGACTAGCGGGGGAACCGGGGAGCTGTTTTTT. This gives the protein CASSWTSGGTGELFF. The V call is TRBV6-4, the J call TRBJ2-2; 13 bases fit TRBD2. Trimming cost V 5 bases and J 5 bases; bases outside gene matches: 2. This CDR3 comprises 15 residues. Germline CDR1 is MRHNA and CDR2 is SNTAGT.

The chain employs TRBV4-2 and TRBJ2-5, with 10 bases matching TRBD2. CDR1 and CDR2 from the germline V gene are LGHNA and YNFKEQ. There are 15 residues in the CDR3. With V trimmed by 0 bases and J by 5 bases, 3 bases remained unmatched. The CDR3 nucleotides read TGTGCCAGCAGCCAAGAAAGCGGGGGGGCCGAGACCCAGTACTTC. Translating gives CASSQESGGAETQYF.

This chain connects TRBV27 to TRBJ1-3; tentatively, D is TRBD1 (5 bases). The ends were cut back, 2 bases at V and 4 bases at J, with 12 bases in the middle. CDR1 is MNHEY and CDR2 is SMNVEV in the germline V gene (reference sequence). This CDR3 has 15 amino acids. The CDR3 bases are TGTGCCAGCAGTTTAAGAGGTCAGGGAGGAAACACCATATATTTT. Amino acids: CASSLRGQGGNTIYF.

V gene TRBV19 combines with J gene TRBJ1-5; TRBD1 aligns across 7 bases. Germline V CDR1 and CDR2: LNHDA, SQIVND (reference sequence). This CDR3 contains 14 residues. V trimming: 5 bases; J trimming: 7 bases; junction bases outside the gene matches: 8. CDR3 bases: TGTGCCAGTAGTCAAGCAGGGGGGACCCAGCCCCAGCATTTT. Encoded protein: CASSQAGGTQPQHF.

The chain combines TRBV18 with TRBJ2-7; 9 bases fit TRBD1. The CDR3 covers 14 residues. V shed 4 bases and J 5 bases; nucleotides not matched to a gene: 6. Germline V CDR1 and CDR2: KGHSH, LQKENI. The CDR3 reads CASSLGTGFDEQYF. The CDR3 nucleotides read TGTGCCAGCTCACTTGGGACAGGGTTTGACGAGCAGTACTTC. The complete variable domain, with remaining parts taken from reference TRBV18 and TRBJ2-7, reads NAGVMQNPRHLVRRRGQEARLRCSPMKGHSHVYWYRQLPEEGLKFMVYLQKENIIDESGMPKERFSAEFPKEGPSILRIQQVVRGDSAAYFCASSLGTGFDEQYFGPGTRLTVT.

The chain couples TRBV9 to TRBJ2-1, with a possible D match to TRBD1 (6 bases). Per germline, CDR1 SGDLS and CDR2 YYNGEE. Trimming removed 2 bases from V and 1 base from J, with 10 bases in between. The CDR3 has 15 residues. As DNA, the CDR3 is TGTGCCAGCAGCGTTTCTAGGGGGTCCTACAATGAGCAGTTCTTC. Translation: CASSVSRGSYNEQFF.

In nucleotides, the CDR3 is TGCAGCGTTGAAGCCCGGGACAGGGGCACAGATACGCAGTATTTT. The encoded protein is CSVEARDRGTDTQYF. The chain links TRBV29-1 to TRBJ2-3, with 9 bases matching TRBD1. Germline CDR1 and CDR2: SQVTM and ANQGSEA. This CDR3 is built from 15 residues. The junction had 3 bases not matched to a gene; V was cut back by 1 base and J by 1 base.

V usage is TRBV6-5 and J usage is TRBJ2-1, with unresolved D. V lost 6 bases and J lost 5, with 8 bases in between. CDR3 length: 12 amino acids. Germline-derived CDR1 and CDR2 are MNHEY and SVGAGI. The CDR3 loop is CASSTPDNEQFF. The CDR3, as DNA: TGTGCCAGCAGCACCCCAGACAATGAGCAGTTCTTC.

In this sample, this clone turned up once. This sequence joins TRBV12-5 and TRBJ2-1, with 11 bases that match TRBD2. Germline loops: CDR1 LGHNT, CDR2 FRNRAP. The junction had 16 bases not matched to a gene; V was cut back by 0 bases and J by 0 bases. This CDR3 comprises 22 residues. The CDR3 loop is CASGLVPSGLAGGRSSYNEQFF. CDR3 nucleotide sequence: TGTGCTAGTGGTTTGGTCCCCAGTGGCCTAGCGGGGGGACGGAGCTCCTACAATGAGCAGTTCTTC.

This chain links TRBV5-6 with TRBJ1-1; D is ambiguous. Germline CDR1 is SGHDT and CDR2 is YYEEEE. V lost 0 bases to trimming and J lost 5 bases, with 8 bases between them. The CDR3 covers 13 residues. The CDR3 region has the DNA TGTGCCAGCAGCTTGGATGGGAGAACTGAAGCTTTCTTT. Protein: CASSLDGRTEAFF.

The J gene is TRBJ2-2, the V gene TRBV28, with 10 bases lining up with TRBD2. The V gene end was trimmed by 6 bases and the J gene end by 2 bases; junction bases not matched to a gene: 12. This CDR3 spans 18 amino acids. In germline, CDR1 is MDHEN, CDR2 SYDVKM. The DNA for the CDR3 is TGTGCCAGCAGGTCTCCCGCATCTAGCGGGGGCAACACCGGGGAGCTGTTTTTT. Amino acid sequence: CASRSPASSGGNTGELFF. Based on the CDR3 plus reference TRBV28 and TRBJ2-2, the full variable domain is DVKVTQSSRYLVKRTGEKVFLECVQDMDHENMFWYRQDPGLGLRLIYFSYDVKMKEKGDIPEGYSVSREKKERFSLILESASTNQTSMYLCASRSPASSGGNTGELFFGEGSRLTVL.

This sequence joins TRBV5-1 and TRBJ2-3; 9 bases are shared with TRBD1. Germline V gene sequence: CDR1 SGHRS, CDR2 YFSETQ. J lost 0 bases, V lost 4 bases, and 12 bases had no gene match. This CDR3 is built from 18 residues. CDR3 protein: CASSPQTGGIYSTDTQYF. CDR3 nucleotides: TGCGCCAGCAGCCCACAGACAGGGGGAATATATAGCACAGATACGCAGTATTTT.

This chain connects TRBV5-1 to TRBJ1-1; 9 nucleotides agree with TRBD1. Per the germline V gene, CDR1 is SGHRS and CDR2 is YFSETQ. The CDR3 is 20 residues long. V shed 5 bases, J shed 4 bases, and the junction held 24 bases outside the gene matches. DNA for the CDR3: TGCGCCAGCAGTCCCAGTGGGGCGTCGCGGACAGGGGATATATTCACTGAAGCTTTCTTT. This codes for CASSPSGASRTGDIFTEAFF.

In its sample, this clone was seen once. The V call is TRBV20-1, the J call TRBJ1-4; no clear D. The CDR3 has 10 residues. V lost 3 bases and J 9 bases, leaving 5 bases between the germline ends. Per the germline V gene, CDR1 is DFQATT and CDR2 is SNEGSKA (reference sequence). The CDR3: CSARAQKLFF. CDR3 nucleotides: TGCAGTGCTAGGGCCCAAAAACTGTTTTTT.

This clone turned up a few times. The chain links TRBV5-5 to TRBJ2-7; D might be TRBD1 (8 bases). This CDR3 has 14 residues. With 4 bases removed from V and 2 bases from J, the gap between germline ends came to 13 bases. Germline V lookup: CDR1 SGHKS, CDR2 YYEKEE (reference sequence). The CDR3 DNA reads as TGTGCCAGCAGCCGTACAGGGGGGGCCTACGAGCAGTACTTC. As protein: CASSRTGGAYEQYF.

The chain has TRBV19 and TRBJ1-6; D is perhaps TRBD1 (5 bases). The CDR3 contains 16 residues. The V end lost 1 base, the J end lost 0 bases, and 7 bases lay between the germline ends. Germline CDR1 and CDR2: LNHDA and SQIVND (reference sequence). DNA of the CDR3: TGTGCCAGTAGTATAGGGACAAGCTCCTATAATTCACCCCTCCACTTT. As protein: CASSIGTSSYNSPLHF.